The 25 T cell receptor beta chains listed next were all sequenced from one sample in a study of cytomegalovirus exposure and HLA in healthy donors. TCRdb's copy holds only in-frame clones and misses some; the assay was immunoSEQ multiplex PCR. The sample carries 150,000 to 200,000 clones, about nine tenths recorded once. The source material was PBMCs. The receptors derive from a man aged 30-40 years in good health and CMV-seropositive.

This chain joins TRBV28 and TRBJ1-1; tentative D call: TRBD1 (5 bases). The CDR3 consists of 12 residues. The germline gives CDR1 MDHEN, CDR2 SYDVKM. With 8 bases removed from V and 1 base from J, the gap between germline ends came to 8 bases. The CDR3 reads CASYDRNTEAFF. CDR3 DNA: TGTGCCAGCTACGACAGGAACACTGAAGCTTTCTTT.

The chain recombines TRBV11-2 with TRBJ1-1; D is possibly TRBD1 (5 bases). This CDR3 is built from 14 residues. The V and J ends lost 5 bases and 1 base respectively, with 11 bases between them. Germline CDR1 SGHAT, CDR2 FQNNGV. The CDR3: CASSPLDRNTEAFF. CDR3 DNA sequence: TGTGCCAGCAGCCCCCTCGACAGGAACACTGAAGCTTTCTTT.

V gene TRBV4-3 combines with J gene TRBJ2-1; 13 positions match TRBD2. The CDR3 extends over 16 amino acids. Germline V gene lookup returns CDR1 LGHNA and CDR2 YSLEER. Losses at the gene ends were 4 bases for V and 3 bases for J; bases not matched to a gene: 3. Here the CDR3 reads CASSPTSGGDYNEQFF. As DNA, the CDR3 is TGCGCCAGCAGCCCCACTAGCGGGGGGGACTACAATGAGCAGTTCTTC.

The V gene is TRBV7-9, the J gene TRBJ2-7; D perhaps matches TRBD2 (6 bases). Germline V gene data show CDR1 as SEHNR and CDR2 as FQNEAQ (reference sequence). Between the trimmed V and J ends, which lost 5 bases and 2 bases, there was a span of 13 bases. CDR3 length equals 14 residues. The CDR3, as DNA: TGTGCCAGCAGCCCAATTGGGGGGACCTACGAGCAGTACTTC. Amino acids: CASSPIGGTYEQYF.

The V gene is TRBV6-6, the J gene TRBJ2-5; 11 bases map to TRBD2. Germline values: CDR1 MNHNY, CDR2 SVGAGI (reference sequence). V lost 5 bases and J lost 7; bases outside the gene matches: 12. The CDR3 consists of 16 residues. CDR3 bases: TGTGCCAGCAGTCACGGGACTAGCGGTGGGGGGGGGACCCAGTACTTC. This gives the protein CASSHGTSGGGGTQYF.

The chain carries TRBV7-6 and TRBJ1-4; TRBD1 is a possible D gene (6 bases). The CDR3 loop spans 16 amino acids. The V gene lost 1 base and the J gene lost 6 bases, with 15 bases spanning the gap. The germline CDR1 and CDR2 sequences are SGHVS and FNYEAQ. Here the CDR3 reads CASSLGVQGPDEKLFF. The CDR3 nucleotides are TGTGCCAGCAGCTTAGGGGTACAGGGCCCTGATGAAAAACTGTTTTTT.

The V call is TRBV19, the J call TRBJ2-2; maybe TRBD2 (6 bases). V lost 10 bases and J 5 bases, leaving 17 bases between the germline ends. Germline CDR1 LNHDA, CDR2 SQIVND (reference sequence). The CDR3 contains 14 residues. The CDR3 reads CAIRRDLITGELFF. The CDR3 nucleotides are TGTGCCATCCGCCGGGACTTGATTACCGGGGAGCTGTTTTTT.

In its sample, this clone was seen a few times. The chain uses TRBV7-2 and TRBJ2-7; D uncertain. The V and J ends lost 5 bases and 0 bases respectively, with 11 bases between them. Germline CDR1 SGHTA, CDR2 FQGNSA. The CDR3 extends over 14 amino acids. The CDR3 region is CASSPPSPSYEQYF. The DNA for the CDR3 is TGTGCCAGCAGCCCCCCCTCTCCCTCCTACGAGCAGTACTTC.

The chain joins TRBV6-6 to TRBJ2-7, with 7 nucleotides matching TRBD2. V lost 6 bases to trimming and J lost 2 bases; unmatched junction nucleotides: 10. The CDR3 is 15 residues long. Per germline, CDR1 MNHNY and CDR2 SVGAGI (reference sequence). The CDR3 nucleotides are TGTGCCAGCAGCCGCTCGGGGGGTAATCCCTACGAGCAGTACTTC. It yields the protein CASSRSGGNPYEQYF.

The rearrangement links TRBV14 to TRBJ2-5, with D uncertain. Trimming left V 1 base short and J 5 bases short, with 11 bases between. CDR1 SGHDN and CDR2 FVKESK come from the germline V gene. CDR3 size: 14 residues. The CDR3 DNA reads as TGTGCCAGCAGCCAAGTTACACTGGGGGAGACCCAGTACTTC. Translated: CASSQVTLGETQYF.

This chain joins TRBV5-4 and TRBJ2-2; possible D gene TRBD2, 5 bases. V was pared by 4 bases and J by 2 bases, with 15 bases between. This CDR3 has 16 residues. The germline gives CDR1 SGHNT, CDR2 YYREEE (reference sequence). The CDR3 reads CASSPAGRGNTGELFF. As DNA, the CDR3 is TGTGCCAGCAGCCCGGCGGGCCGTGGAAACACCGGGGAGCTGTTTTTT.

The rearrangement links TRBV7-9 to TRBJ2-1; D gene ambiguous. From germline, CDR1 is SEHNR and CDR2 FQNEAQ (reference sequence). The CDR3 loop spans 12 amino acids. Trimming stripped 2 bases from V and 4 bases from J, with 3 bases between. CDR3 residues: CASSLPYNEQFF. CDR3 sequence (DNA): TGTGCCAGCAGCTTACCGTACAATGAGCAGTTCTTC.

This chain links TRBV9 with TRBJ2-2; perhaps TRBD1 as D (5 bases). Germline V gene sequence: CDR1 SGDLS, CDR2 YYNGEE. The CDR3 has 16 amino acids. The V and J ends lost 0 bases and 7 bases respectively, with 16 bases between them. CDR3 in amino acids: CASSVEGSLGDGELFF. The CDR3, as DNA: TGTGCCAGCAGCGTAGAGGGATCCTTAGGGGACGGGGAGCTGTTTTTT.

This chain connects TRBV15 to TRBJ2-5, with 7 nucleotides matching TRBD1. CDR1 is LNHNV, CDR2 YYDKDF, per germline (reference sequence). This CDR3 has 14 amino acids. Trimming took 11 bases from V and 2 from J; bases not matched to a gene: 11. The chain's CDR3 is CAAATRDSQETQYF. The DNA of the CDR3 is TGTGCCGCTGCTACCCGGGACAGTCAAGAGACCCAGTACTTC.

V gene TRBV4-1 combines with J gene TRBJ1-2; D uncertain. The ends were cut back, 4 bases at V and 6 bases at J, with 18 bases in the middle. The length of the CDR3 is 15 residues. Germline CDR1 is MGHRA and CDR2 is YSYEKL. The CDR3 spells CASSPPGKEIDGYTF. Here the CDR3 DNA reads TGCGCCAGCAGCCCCCCCGGCAAGGAGATTGATGGCTACACCTTC.

In DNA, the CDR3 is TGTGCCAGCAGTTACTCCAGGGGGCAAAACACCGGGGAGCTGTTTTTT. It is translated as CASSYSRGQNTGELFF. This sequence joins TRBV6-5 and TRBJ2-2; 8 bases map to TRBD1. CDR3 length equals 16 residues. The junction had 2 bases not matched to a gene; V was cut back by 0 bases and J by 2 bases. Germline V gives CDR1 MNHEY, CDR2 SVGAGI.

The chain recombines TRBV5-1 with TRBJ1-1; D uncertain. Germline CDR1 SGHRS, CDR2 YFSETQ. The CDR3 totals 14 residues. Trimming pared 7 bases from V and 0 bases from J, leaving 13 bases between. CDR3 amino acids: CASGKDGLNTEAFF. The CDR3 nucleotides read TGCGCCAGCGGTAAGGACGGATTGAACACTGAAGCTTTCTTT.

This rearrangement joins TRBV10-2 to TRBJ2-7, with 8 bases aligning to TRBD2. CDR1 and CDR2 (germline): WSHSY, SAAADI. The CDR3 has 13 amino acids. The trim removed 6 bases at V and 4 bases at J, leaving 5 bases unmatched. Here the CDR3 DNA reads TGCGCCAGCAGAGCGGGAGTGGGTTACGAGCAGTACTTC. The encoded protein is CASRAGVGYEQYF.

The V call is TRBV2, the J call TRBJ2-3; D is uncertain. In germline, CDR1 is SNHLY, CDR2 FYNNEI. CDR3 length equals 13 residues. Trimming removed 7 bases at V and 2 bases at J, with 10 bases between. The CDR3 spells CASKGRNTDTQYF. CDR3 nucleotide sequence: TGTGCCAGCAAAGGCAGGAACACAGATACGCAGTATTTT.

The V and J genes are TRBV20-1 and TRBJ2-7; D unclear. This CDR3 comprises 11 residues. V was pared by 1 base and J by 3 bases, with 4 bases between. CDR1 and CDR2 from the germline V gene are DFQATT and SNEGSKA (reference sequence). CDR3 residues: CSARGDYEQYF. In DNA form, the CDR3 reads TGCAGTGCTAGAGGTGACTACGAGCAGTACTTC.

The CDR3 sequence: CATSLRWDREAFF. The CDR3 region has the DNA TGTGCCACCAGCCTAAGATGGGACAGGGAAGCTTTCTTT. V usage is TRBV15 and J usage is TRBJ1-1, with TRBD1 matching over 8 bases. The CDR3 consists of 13 residues. J was trimmed by 8 bases and V by 5 bases; bases with no gene match: 7. CDR1 is LNHNV, CDR2 YYDKDF, per germline (reference sequence).

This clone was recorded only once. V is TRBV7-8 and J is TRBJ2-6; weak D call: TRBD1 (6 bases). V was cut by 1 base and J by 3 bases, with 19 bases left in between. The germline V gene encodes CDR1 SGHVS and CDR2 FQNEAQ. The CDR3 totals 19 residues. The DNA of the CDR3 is TGTGCCAGCAGCTTAGTTCTGGCAGGGGAGACTCTTGGGGCCAACGTCCTGACTTTC. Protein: CASSLVLAGETLGANVLTF.

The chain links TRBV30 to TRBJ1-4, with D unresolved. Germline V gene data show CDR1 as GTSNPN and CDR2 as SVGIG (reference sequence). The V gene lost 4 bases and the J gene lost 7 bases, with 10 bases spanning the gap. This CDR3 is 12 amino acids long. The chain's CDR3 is CAWTFLGEKLFF. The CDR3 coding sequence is TGTGCCTGGACGTTTCTAGGTGAAAAACTGTTTTTT.

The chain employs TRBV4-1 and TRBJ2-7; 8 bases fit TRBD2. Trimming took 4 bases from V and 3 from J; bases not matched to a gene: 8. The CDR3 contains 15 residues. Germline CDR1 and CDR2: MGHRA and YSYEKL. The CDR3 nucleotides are TGCGCCAGCAGCCCTAATAGCGGGACTCTCTACGAGCAGTACTTC. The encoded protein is CASSPNSGTLYEQYF.

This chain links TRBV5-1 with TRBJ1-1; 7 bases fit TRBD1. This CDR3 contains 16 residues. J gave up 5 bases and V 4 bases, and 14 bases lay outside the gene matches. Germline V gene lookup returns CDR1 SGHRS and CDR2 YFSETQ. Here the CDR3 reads CASSTGGTVPSTEAFF. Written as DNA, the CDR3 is TGCGCCAGCAGCACGGGGGGGACAGTTCCCTCTACTGAAGCTTTCTTT. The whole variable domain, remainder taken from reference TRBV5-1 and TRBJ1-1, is KAGVTQTPRYLIKTRGQQVTLSCSPISGHRSVSWYQQTPGQGLQFLFEYFSETQRNKGNFPGRFSGRQFSNSRSEMNVSTLELGDSALYLCASSTGGTVPSTEAFFGQGTRLTVV.